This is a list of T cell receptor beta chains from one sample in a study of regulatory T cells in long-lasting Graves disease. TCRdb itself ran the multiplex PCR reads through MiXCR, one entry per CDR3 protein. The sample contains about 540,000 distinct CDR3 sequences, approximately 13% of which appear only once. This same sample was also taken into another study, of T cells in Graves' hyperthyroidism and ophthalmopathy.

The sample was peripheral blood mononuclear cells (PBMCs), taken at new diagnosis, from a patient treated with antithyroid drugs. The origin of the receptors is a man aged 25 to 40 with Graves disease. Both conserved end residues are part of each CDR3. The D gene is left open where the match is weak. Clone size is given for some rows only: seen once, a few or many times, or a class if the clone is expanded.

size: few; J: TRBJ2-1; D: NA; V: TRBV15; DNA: TGTGCCACCAGCAGAAGGGGTTCCTACAATGAGCAGTTCTTC; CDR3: CATSRRGSYNEQFF
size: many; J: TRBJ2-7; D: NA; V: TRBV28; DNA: TGTGCCAGCAGGAGCGGGCCCTCCTACGAGCAGTACTTC; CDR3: CASRSGPSYEQYF
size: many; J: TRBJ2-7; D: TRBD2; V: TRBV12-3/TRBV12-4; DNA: TGTGCCAGCACCCTTAGCGGGAGAGGCGAGCAGTACTTC; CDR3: CASTLSGRGEQYF
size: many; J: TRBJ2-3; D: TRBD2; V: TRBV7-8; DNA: TGTGCCAGCAGCTTAGTGACTAGCAGGGTGGATACGCAGTATTTT; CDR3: CASSLVTSRVDTQYF
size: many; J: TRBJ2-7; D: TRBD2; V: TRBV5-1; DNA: TGCGCCAGCAGCTTGGCCGCGGGAGTGGGCTACGAGCAGTACTTC; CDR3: CASSLAAGVGYEQYF
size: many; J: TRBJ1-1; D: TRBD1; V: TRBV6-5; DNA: TGTGCCAGCAGTTACGTGACAGGGGGGAACACTGAAGCTTTCTTT; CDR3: CASSYVTGGNTEAFF
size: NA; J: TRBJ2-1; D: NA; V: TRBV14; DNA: TGTGCCAGCAGCCAATCTTTGGGTGCAGGGAGGAATAATGAGCAGTTCTTC; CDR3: CASSQSLGAGRNNEQFF
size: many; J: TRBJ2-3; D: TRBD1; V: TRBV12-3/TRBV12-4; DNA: TGTGCCAGCAGTCCGACGGGACAGGGGGCGAAAGATACGCAGTATTTT; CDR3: CASSPTGQGAKDTQYF
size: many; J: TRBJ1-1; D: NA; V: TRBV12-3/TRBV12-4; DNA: TGTGCCAGCAGTTCGTACACTGAAGCTTTCTTT; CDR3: CASSSYTEAFF
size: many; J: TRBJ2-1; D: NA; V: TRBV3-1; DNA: TGTGCCAGCAGCGTAGCGGATAGCTCCTACAATGAGCAGTTCTTC; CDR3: CASSVADSSYNEQFF
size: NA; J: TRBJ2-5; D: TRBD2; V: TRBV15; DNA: TGTGCCACCAGCGGGGGGGATGTCGCGGGAGGGCAAGAGACCCAGTACTTC; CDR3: CATSGGDVAGGQETQYF
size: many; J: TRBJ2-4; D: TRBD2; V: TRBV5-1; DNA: TGCGCCAGCAGCTTGGCGGGAGGGACCCGAGCCAAAAACATTCAGTACTTC; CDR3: CASSLAGGTRAKNIQYF
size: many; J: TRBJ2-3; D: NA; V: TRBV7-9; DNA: TGTGCCAGCAGCGTCTTAAGCCCAGATACGCAGTATTTT; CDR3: CASSVLSPDTQYF
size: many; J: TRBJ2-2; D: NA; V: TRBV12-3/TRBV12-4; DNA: TGTGCCAGCAGTTTCAGTTACACCGGGGAGCTGTTTTTT; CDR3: CASSFSYTGELFF
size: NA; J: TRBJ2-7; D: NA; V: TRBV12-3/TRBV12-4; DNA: TGTGCCAGCAGGGGTCATGGCGCTGACGAGCAGCACTTC; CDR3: CASRGHGADEQHF
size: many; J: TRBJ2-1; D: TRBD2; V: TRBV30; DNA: TGTGCCGCGGGACTAGCGGGGGGAAATGAGCAGTTCTTC; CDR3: CAAGLAGGNEQFF
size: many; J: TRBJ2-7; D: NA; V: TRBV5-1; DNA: TGCGCCAGCAAAGGGAACGGGGCCACCTACGAGCAGTACTTC; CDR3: CASKGNGATYEQYF
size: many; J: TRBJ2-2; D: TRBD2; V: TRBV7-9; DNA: TGTGCCAGCAAGAAGCGGGAGACGGACACCGGGGAGCTGTTTTTT; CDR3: CASKKRETDTGELFF
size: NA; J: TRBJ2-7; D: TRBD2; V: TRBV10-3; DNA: TGTGCCATCAGTCGACTAGCGGGAGGGAGAAACGAGCAGTACTTC; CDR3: CAISRLAGGRNEQYF
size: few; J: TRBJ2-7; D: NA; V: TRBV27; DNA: TGTGCCAGCAGGGAGGCCGGGGTGGGCTGGGAGCAGTACTTC; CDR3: CASREAGVGWEQYF
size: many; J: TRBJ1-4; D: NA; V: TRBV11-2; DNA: TGTGCCAGCAGTCGTAATCAGGGTTTCAATGTTAGACTGTTTTTT; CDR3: CASSRNQGFNVRLFF
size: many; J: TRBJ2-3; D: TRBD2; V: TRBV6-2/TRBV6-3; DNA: TGTGCCAGCAGTTTCGTAGCGGGAGCCCTTTCCACAGATACGCAGTATTTT; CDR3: CASSFVAGALSTDTQYF
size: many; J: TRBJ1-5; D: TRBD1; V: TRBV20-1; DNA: TGCAGTGCGACCGGGACAGGGGGTGTCCTCAATCAGCCCCAGCATTTT; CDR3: CSATGTGGVLNQPQHF
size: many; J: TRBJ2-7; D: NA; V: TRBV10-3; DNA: TGTGCCATCACCCGGGGGGCTAATGAGCAGTACTTC; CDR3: CAITRGANEQYF
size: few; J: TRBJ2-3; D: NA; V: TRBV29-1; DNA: TGCAGCGTTGAAAAGGCCGGGGCGGGAGATACGCAGTATTTT; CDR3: CSVEKAGAGDTQYF
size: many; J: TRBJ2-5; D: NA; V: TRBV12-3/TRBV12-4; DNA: TGTGCCAGCCGTCGGGACCAAGAGACCCAGTACTTC; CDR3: CASRRDQETQYF
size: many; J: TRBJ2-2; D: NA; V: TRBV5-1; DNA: TGCGCCAGCAGCTTGAGGCCCACCACCGGGGAGCTGTTTTTT; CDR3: CASSLRPTTGELFF
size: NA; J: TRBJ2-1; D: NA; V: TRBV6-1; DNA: TGTGCCTGCAGTGGATACCCTGGGAATGAGCAGTTCTTC; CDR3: CACSGYPGNEQFF
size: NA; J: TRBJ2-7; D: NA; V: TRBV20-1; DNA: TGCAGTGCTCCTGACACTCTACTCGGTCGACGCGAGCAGTACTTC; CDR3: CSAPDTLLGRREQYF
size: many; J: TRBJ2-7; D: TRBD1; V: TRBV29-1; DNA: TGCAGCGTTGTTCTTCTACAACAGGGGTACTACGAGCAGTACTTC; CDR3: CSVVLLQQGYYEQYF
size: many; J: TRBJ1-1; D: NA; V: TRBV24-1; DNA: TGTGCCACCAGTGATTCGGACAGAGACACTGAAGCTTTCTTT; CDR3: CATSDSDRDTEAFF
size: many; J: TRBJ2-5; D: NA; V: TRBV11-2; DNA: TGTGCCAGCAGCTTGACCGGACTTGAAGAGACCCAGTACTTC; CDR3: CASSLTGLEETQYF
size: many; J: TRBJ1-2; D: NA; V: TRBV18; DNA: TGTGCCAGCTCACCAGGATTGGAACAGCATGGCTACACCTTC; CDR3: CASSPGLEQHGYTF
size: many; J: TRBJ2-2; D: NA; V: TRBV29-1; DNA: TGCAGCGTTGATGTTTTTAACGGGGAGCTGTTTTTT; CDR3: CSVDVFNGELFF
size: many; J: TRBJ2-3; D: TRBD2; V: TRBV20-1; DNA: TGCAGTGCTAAACTAGCGGCCCGTGGAGATACGCAGTATTTT; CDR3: CSAKLAARGDTQYF
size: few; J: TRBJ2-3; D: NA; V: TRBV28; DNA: TGTGCCAGCGGGGGGTTAGAGGACAGCCGCCGCACAGATACGCAGTATTTT; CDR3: CASGGLEDSRRTDTQYF
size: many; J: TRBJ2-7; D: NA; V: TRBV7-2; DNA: TGTGCCAGCAGCCGATTGCGGTCCTGGGAGCAGTACTTC; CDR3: CASSRLRSWEQYF
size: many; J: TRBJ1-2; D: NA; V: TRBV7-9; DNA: TGTGCCAGCACCAAGGACAGAAACTATGGCTACACCTTC; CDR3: CASTKDRNYGYTF
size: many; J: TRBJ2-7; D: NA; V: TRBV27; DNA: TGTGCCGTCAACGAGGGGTACGAGCAGTACTTC; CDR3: CAVNEGYEQYF
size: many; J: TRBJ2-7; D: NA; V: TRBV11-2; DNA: TGTGCCAGCAGCCCCCGAACTCTTTCCTACGAGCAGTACTTC; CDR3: CASSPRTLSYEQYF
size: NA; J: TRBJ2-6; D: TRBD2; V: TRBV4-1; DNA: TGCGCCAGCAGCCAAGAAGTCGGGAGGGGCCCTCTGCGGGCCAACGTCCTGACTTTC; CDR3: CASSQEVGRGPLRANVLTF